This T cell receptor beta chain derives from a study of cytomegalovirus exposure and HLA in healthy donors. The length of the CDR3 is 15 residues. Germline assignment: CDR1 SGHKS and CDR2 YYEKEE (reference sequence). Germline trimming cut 0 bases from V and 1 base from J; bases unmatched to any gene: 3. This clone was recorded once. The assay was immunoSEQ multiplex PCR, and TCRdb's table has in-frame clones only and misses some. The sample carries 100,000 to 150,000 clones, approximately 94% recorded once. This chain joins TRBV5-5 and TRBJ2-7; 8 nucleotides agree with TRBD2. The material sequenced was PBMCs. This TCR was sampled from a man between 18 and 35 years old in good health and CMV-seronegative. The CDR3 spells CASSLGLALSYEQYF. The CDR3 DNA follows: TGTGCCAGCAGCTTGGGACTAGCGCTTTCCTACGAGCAGTACTTC.